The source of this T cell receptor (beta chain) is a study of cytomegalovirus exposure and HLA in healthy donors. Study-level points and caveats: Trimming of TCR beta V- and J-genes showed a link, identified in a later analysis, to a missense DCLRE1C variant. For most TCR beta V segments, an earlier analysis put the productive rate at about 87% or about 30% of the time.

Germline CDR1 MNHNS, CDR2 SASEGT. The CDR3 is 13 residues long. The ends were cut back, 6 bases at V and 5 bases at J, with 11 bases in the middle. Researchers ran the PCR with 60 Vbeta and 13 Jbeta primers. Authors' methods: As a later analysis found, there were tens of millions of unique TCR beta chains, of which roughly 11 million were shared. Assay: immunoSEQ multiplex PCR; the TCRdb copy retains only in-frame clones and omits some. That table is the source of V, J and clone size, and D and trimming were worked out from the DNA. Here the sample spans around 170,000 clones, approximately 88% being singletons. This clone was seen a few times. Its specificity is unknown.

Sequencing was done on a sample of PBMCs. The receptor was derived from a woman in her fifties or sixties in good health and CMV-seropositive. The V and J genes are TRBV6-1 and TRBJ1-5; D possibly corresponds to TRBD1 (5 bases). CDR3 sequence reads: CASSRQGYQPQHF. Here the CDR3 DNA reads TGTGCCAGCAGCCGCCAGGGTTATCAGCCCCAGCATTTT.